The sequence of this TCR beta chain was determined in a study of tumour-infiltrating T cells in Burkitt lymphoma. Study background: Repertoire clonality predicted overall and progression-free survival.

Sequencing used immunoSEQ multiplex PCR; TCRdb keeps in-frame clones, though not all of them. The table shows about 14,000 clones, with 30% occurring only once. Germline V CDR1 and CDR2: SGHRS, YFSETQ. The ends were cut back, 3 bases at V and 0 bases at J, with 3 bases in the middle. The CDR3 contains 13 residues. The sequence came from a human donor with diffuse large B-cell lymphoma. Sequenced: tumor tissue. The chain carries TRBV5-1 and TRBJ2-2; D gene unclear. This CDR3 reads CASSSSNTGELFF. CDR3 nucleotides: TGCGCCAGCAGCTCCTCGAACACCGGGGAGCTGTTTTTT.